This TCR beta chain is from a study of blood T cell repertoires in COVID-19. Study context: Samples taken during acute and convalescent COVID-19 were collected in the United States, Italy and Spain. PBMCs, B-cell-depleted T cells, or T cells were the source of the cDNA or gDNA that made up the material.

Methods used by the authors: Amplification from reference gene primers served as the basis for estimated nucleated cell counts. Here immunoSEQ multiplex PCR was the method, and the copy in TCRdb shows in-frame clones only, minus some. The V and J calls and the clone size are those of that table, but D and trimming were determined from the DNA. The sample lists about 180,000 clones, approximately 85% occurring once. Sequencing was carried out using peripheral blood. This TCR was recovered from a man aged 60-69 years with acute or convalescent COVID-19.

The CDR3 reads CASSSTSGRADTQYF. Here the CDR3 DNA reads TGTGCCAGTAGTTCGACTAGCGGGAGGGCAGATACGCAGTATTTT. This sequence joins TRBV19 and TRBJ2-3, with 14 bases that match TRBD2. CDR1 LNHDA and CDR2 SQIVND come from the germline V gene (reference sequence). Trimming cost V 5 bases and J 4 bases; bases outside gene matches: 2. The CDR3 loop spans 15 amino acids.